This TCR beta chain comes out of a study of T cell changes during pregnancy in multiple sclerosis. Assay: immunoSEQ multiplex PCR; the TCRdb copy retains only in-frame clones and omits some. This table has some 56,000 clones, about 93% appearing once. The source was peripheral blood, collected in the third trimester of pregnancy. The source is a female donor in good health, enrolled as a control in a pregnancy study.

The CDR3 DNA is TGTGCCAGCAGCTTGGGGCAGGCCCCCTACGAGCAGTACTTC. This encodes CASSLGQAPYEQYF. The V gene is TRBV5-6, the J gene TRBJ2-7; D gene uncertain. The CDR3 spans 14 residues. V gave up 0 bases and J gave up 2 bases, with 9 bases separating them. Germline V gives CDR1 SGHDT, CDR2 YYEEEE.